This is a list of T cell receptor beta chains from one sample in a study of OX40 agonist ivuxolimab in advanced cancers. The table came from immunoSEQ multiplex PCR; TCRdb's copy has only in-frame clones and leaves some out. The sample comprises over 65,000 clones, about four fifths of which are singletons, and 0.78% rests with the top ten. The sequencing used CD4+ or CD8+ T cells sorted from blood, collected in a trial of the OX40 agonist ivuxolimab. The receptors shown here come from an adult with an advanced solid tumor such as melanoma, head and neck, liver or kidney cancer. The CDR3 runs from the conserved cysteine through the conserved F or W. The D gene is left open where the match is weak. Expanded clones are given a class, and other clones once, few, many or no size at all.

length,V,size,D,J,DNA,CDR3
15,TRBV5-1,.,.,TRBJ2-6,TGCGCCAGCAGCTTGAGGGTCTCTGGGGCCAACGTCCTGACTTTC,CASSLRVSGANVLTF
14,TRBV9,.,.,TRBJ2-5,TGTGCCAGCAGCCCCCGGTCGGTAGCAGAGACCCAGTACTTC,CASSPRSVAETQYF
14,TRBV5-1,.,.,TRBJ1-1,TGCGCCAGCACCTTAGCCCCCCCGAACACTGAAGCTTTCTTT,CASTLAPPNTEAFF
15,TRBV9,.,TRBD2,TRBJ2-3,TGTGCCAGCAGCGAGGGACCGGGGGGAACAGATACGCAGTATTTT,CASSEGPGGTDTQYF
15,TRBV29-1,.,TRBD1,TRBJ1-3,TGCAGCGTTGAAGGTGCACAGGGGGCTGGAAACACCATATATTTT,CSVEGAQGAGNTIYF
13,TRBV5-1,.,.,TRBJ1-5,TGCGCCAGCAGCTTGGATTCCCATCAGCCCCAGCATTTT,CASSLDSHQPQHF
17,TRBV11-3,.,.,TRBJ2-2,TGTGCCAGCAGCTTAGGGGGAAGCCGGAATAACACCGGGGAGCTGTTTTTT,CASSLGGSRNNTGELFF
15,TRBV7-3,.,.,TRBJ2-5,TGTGCCAGCAGCTCCCAGTCACAACTTGGGGAGACCCAGTACTTC,CASSSQSQLGETQYF
18,TRBV7-3,.,TRBD2,TRBJ2-1,TGTGCCAGCAGCTTAAATTTTGCTGCTAGCGGGAGGAGGTATGAGCAGTTCTTC,CASSLNFAASGRRYEQFF
16,TRBV7-3,.,.,TRBJ1-5,TGTGCCAGCAGCTTAGACTACAGGAGTAGCAATCAGCCCCAGCATTTT,CASSLDYRSSNQPQHF
15,TRBV11-2,.,.,TRBJ2-3,TGTGCCAGCAGCTTACTACGACGGGAGACAGATACGCAGTATTTT,CASSLLRRETDTQYF
14,TRBV5-6,few,.,TRBJ2-1,TGTGCCAGCAGCTCCTTCCAAGATTACAATGAGCAGTTCTTC,CASSSFQDYNEQFF
13,TRBV6-1,few,.,TRBJ1-2,TGTGCCAGCAGGGCTCCCGGGGACTATGGCTACACCTTC,CASRAPGDYGYTF
15,TRBV7-9,.,TRBD1,TRBJ2-3,TGTGCCAGCAGCCCAAGGACAGGGGGCACAGATACGCAGTATTTT,CASSPRTGGTDTQYF
17,TRBV14,.,TRBD1,TRBJ1-4,TGTGCCAGCAGCCAATGGGGCAGGGGGCGGAGCGGTGAAAAACTGTTTTTT,CASSQWGRGRSGEKLFF
14,TRBV7-7,.,.,TRBJ1-6,TGTGCTAGCAGCCTGGACAGTGTTCGGTCACCCCTCCACTTT,CASSLDSVRSPLHF
12,TRBV2,.,.,TRBJ2-7,TGTGCCAGCAGTATAGGGTTCGGCGAGCAGTACTTC,CASSIGFGEQYF
13,TRBV10-3,.,.,TRBJ1-2,TGTGCCATCGAACGGGGGCGGAACTATGGCTACACCTTC,CAIERGRNYGYTF
12,TRBV6-5,.,.,TRBJ1-1,TGTGCCAGCAGCCGACGGAACACTGAAGCTTTCTTT,CASSRRNTEAFF
15,TRBV28,.,.,TRBJ2-1,TGTGCCAGCAGTTTAAGCGGCACAGTGGGAAATGAGCAGTTCTTC,CASSLSGTVGNEQFF
15,TRBV6-4,.,.,TRBJ1-1,TGTGCCAGCAGTGTATGGGGAGGTTTCAACACTGAAGCTTTCTTT,CASSVWGGFNTEAFF
14,TRBV6-5,.,.,TRBJ1-3,TGTGCCAGCAGTTACGACAACTCTGGAAACACCATATATTTT,CASSYDNSGNTIYF
16,TRBV4-1,.,.,TRBJ1-4,TGCGCCAGCAGCCAAGATCCCGGGGGAAAGGGAGAAAAACTGTTTTTT,CASSQDPGGKGEKLFF
15,TRBV6-5,.,TRBD1,TRBJ1-3,TGTGCCAGCAGCCGTAACAGGGGCTCTGGAAACACCATATATTTT,CASSRNRGSGNTIYF
15,TRBV7-3,.,TRBD1,TRBJ1-1,TGTGCCAGCAGCTTACAGGGGGCGTTGGACACTGAAGCTTTCTTT,CASSLQGALDTEAFF
16,TRBV7-2,.,TRBD2,TRBJ2-5,TGTGCCAGCAGCCCGACTAGCGGGGGGGTACAAGAGACCCAGTACTTC,CASSPTSGGVQETQYF
14,TRBV7-3,.,.,TRBJ2-5,TGTGCCAGCAGCTCACGGGGCGGGGAAAAGACCCAGTACTTC,CASSSRGGEKTQYF
13,TRBV18,.,.,TRBJ1-2,TGTGCCAGCTCACCCGGGCCAGTTATTGGCTACACCTTC,CASSPGPVIGYTF
15,TRBV4-2,once,TRBD2,TRBJ2-4,TGTGCCAGCAGCCAGAGGACTAGTGGGGTTAACATTCAGTACTTC,CASSQRTSGVNIQYF
19,TRBV6-1,.,TRBD1,TRBJ1-5,TGTGCCAGCAGTGAGCCCGGGGACAGTTGGGATTATAGCAATCAGCCCCAGCATTTT,CASSEPGDSWDYSNQPQHF
14,TRBV7-3,.,.,TRBJ2-3,TGTGCCAGCAGCTTAGCCCCTAGCACAGATACGCAGTATTTT,CASSLAPSTDTQYF
15,TRBV6-4,.,TRBD2,TRBJ2-2,TGTGCCAGCAGTGACAAGGCGGGGGGGCCCGGGGAGCTGTTTTTT,CASSDKAGGPGELFF
14,TRBV9,.,.,TRBJ2-7,TGTGCCAGCAGCGTAGCTGACATTTCCTACGAGCAGTACTTC,CASSVADISYEQYF
12,TRBV12-5,.,.,TRBJ2-1,TGTGCTAGTGGTTCCAGGGTGGATGAGCAGTTCTTC,CASGSRVDEQFF
18,TRBV7-3,.,TRBD2,TRBJ2-5,TGTGCCAGCAGCTTATGGGGACTAGCGGGCTCGGGTGAGGAGACCCAGTACTTC,CASSLWGLAGSGEETQYF
18,TRBV28,few,.,TRBJ2-3,TGTGCCAGCAAAAAGCGGGCGGGGGCCCGAGGAAGCACAGATACGCAGTATTTT,CASKKRAGARGSTDTQYF
15,TRBV19,.,.,TRBJ1-1,TGTGCCAGTAGTGATTATTCAGGGTCTGAGAGTGAAGCTTTCTTT,CASSDYSGSESEAFF
13,TRBV6-5,.,.,TRBJ1-1,TGTGCCAGCAGTCCCCGGGAGGTCACTGAAGCTTTCTTT,CASSPREVTEAFF
13,TRBV7-9,.,.,TRBJ1-1,TGTGCCAGCAGCTTAGCACAGAACACTGAAGCTTTCTTT,CASSLAQNTEAFF
15,TRBV27,.,.,TRBJ2-1,TGTGCCAGCAGTCCCCGGTTAGCCTCCTACAATGAGCAGTTCTTC,CASSPRLASYNEQFF
15,TRBV30,.,TRBD1,TRBJ1-2,TGTGCCTGCCTCCGGGACAGGGGAGACGACTATGGCTACACCTTC,CACLRDRGDDYGYTF
12,TRBV19,.,.,TRBJ2-5,TGTGCCAGTGGGGTTTTTGGGGAGACCCAGTACTTC,CASGVFGETQYF
13,TRBV7-2,.,TRBD1,TRBJ2-7,TGTGCCAGCAGGAGACAGGGAATCCACGAGCAGTACTTC,CASRRQGIHEQYF
16,TRBV6-5,.,.,TRBJ2-1,TGTGCCAGCAGTTACTCATTGCGGGGCCCCTACAATGAGCAGTTCTTC,CASSYSLRGPYNEQFF
16,TRBV28,.,.,TRBJ1-3,TGTGCCAGCGCCAACTCTCAGGTTAACTCTGGAAACACCATATATTTT,CASANSQVNSGNTIYF
13,TRBV11-3,.,.,TRBJ2-7,TGTGCCAGCACCCATGGGAGCTCCTACGAGCAGTACTTC,CASTHGSSYEQYF
14,TRBV5-6,.,TRBD1,TRBJ2-3,TGTGCCAGCAGCCAGGGACAGCGAGAAGATACGCAGTATTTT,CASSQGQREDTQYF
14,TRBV6-6,.,TRBD1,TRBJ2-7,TGTGCCAGCAGGCCGACAGGGGGCAGCTACGAGCAGTACTTC,CASRPTGGSYEQYF
12,TRBV28,.,.,TRBJ2-7,TGTGCCAGCATAGGGACCTCCTACGAGCAGTACTTC,CASIGTSYEQYF
11,TRBV10-3,.,.,TRBJ2-5,TGTGCCATCACCGCCGGCGCGACCCAGTACTTC,CAITAGATQYF
14,TRBV11-2,.,.,TRBJ1-4,TGTGCCAGCAGCTTAGAGCGGCTTTCGGAAAAACTGTTTTTT,CASSLERLSEKLFF
13,TRBV6-1,.,TRBD1,TRBJ2-7,TGTGCCAGCAGCCTGGGACAGTCCTACGAGCAGTACTTC,CASSLGQSYEQYF
20,TRBV6-1,few,TRBD1,TRBJ2-3,TGTGCCAGCAGTGAAGATCCTAGTGGGACAGGTGGGGGGTTCACAGATACGCAGTATTTT,CASSEDPSGTGGGFTDTQYF
17,TRBV7-7,.,TRBD2,TRBJ2-5,TGTGCTAGCAGCTCCGGGACTAGCGGGGGCACCCAGGAGACCCAGTACTTC,CASSSGTSGGTQETQYF
14,TRBV11-2,.,.,TRBJ2-7,TGTGCCAGCAGCTTAGCTGGTAAGAGCTACGAGCAGTACTTC,CASSLAGKSYEQYF
16,TRBV9,.,TRBD1,TRBJ2-7,TGTGCCAGCAGCTCCGATCCGGGACAGGGAAGCTACGAGCAGTACTTC,CASSSDPGQGSYEQYF
15,TRBV7-2,few,.,TRBJ1-1,TGTGCCAGCAGTATAGGTGGACAGATGAACACTGAAGCTTTCTTT,CASSIGGQMNTEAFF
17,TRBV10-1,.,TRBD2,TRBJ2-3,TGCGCCAGCAGTGAGCAACTAGCGGGAGGGTTACCAGATACGCAGTATTTT,CASSEQLAGGLPDTQYF
15,TRBV28,.,TRBD1,TRBJ1-6,TGTGCCAGCCGCAGGACAGGGTTGAATAATTCACCCCTCCACTTT,CASRRTGLNNSPLHF
11,TRBV7-2,.,.,TRBJ1-3,TGTGCCAGCAGTAGCGGGGCCACCATATATTTT,CASSSGATIYF